This T cell receptor beta chain was obtained from a study of beta chain features in type 1 diabetes. In the study overall: Healthy donors resembled patients in age, gender and cell yields.

Study results and limitations: Cells carrying high TCR expression could end up over-represented when cDNA is sequenced. TCRB CDR3 length was moderately but significantly reduced in all four CD4+ subsets of Type 1 diabetes patients.

V lost 9 bases and J 9 bases, leaving 24 bases between the germline ends. The germline CDR1 and CDR2 sequences are MGHDK and SYGVNS. The CDR3 is made up of 15 amino acids. This clone was counted between two and nine times. Its specificity is not known. Reverse transcribing all isolated RNA meant expressed TCRB transcripts were sequenced. Clones were sequenced by immunoSEQ multiplex PCR, and TCRdb holds only the in-frame ones, with some missing. This sample has around 180,000 clones; less than 9.5% occur once, and the top ten carry about 0.9%. The chain combines TRBV25-1 with TRBJ2-1, with D perhaps TRBD1 (6 bases). Sequencing was done on a sample of central memory CD4+ T cells from blood. The sequence was collected from a woman aged 40-49 years with type 1 diabetes. The CDR3 region has the DNA TGTGCCAGTGGGTCGCTGGACAGTGGTTTCGGTGAGCAGTTCTTC. Encoded protein: CASGSLDSGFGEQFF. The full variable domain, rest sourced from reference TRBV25-1 and TRBJ2-1, is EADIYQTPRYLVIGTGKKITLECSQTMGHDKMYWYQQDPGMELHLIHYSYGVNSTEKGDLSSESTVSRIRTEHFPLTLESARPSHTSQYLCASGSLDSGFGEQFFGPGTRLTVL.